Presented here are 15 T cell receptor beta chains from one specimen sequenced in a study of OX40 agonist ivuxolimab in advanced cancers. Some clones are missing from TCRdb's copy, which holds only in-frame ones; the method was immunoSEQ multiplex PCR. The table has fewer than 40,000 clones, 80% to 85% seen once. Sequenced here: CD4+ or CD8+ T cells sorted from blood, sampled in a trial of the OX40 agonist ivuxolimab. Receptor source: an adult with an advanced solid tumor such as melanoma, head and neck, liver or kidney cancer.

The rearrangement joins TRBV7-3 to TRBJ2-3; D may be TRBD2 (5 bases). In germline, CDR1 is SGHTA, CDR2 FQGTGA. V was clipped by 2 bases and J by 4 bases, with 16 bases between them. The CDR3 runs to 16 residues. This CDR3 is CASSLEGASVPDTQYF. The CDR3 DNA sequence: TGTGCCAGCAGCTTAGAGGGCGCTAGTGTCCCAGATACGCAGTATTTT.

The chain joins TRBV19 to TRBJ2-1; 9 nucleotides align to TRBD2. The CDR3 is 14 residues long. Germline V CDR1 and CDR2: LNHDA, SQIVND (reference sequence). V trimming: 3 bases; J trimming: 6 bases; junction bases outside the gene matches: 3. CDR3 residues: CASSISGSFNEQFF. The DNA for the CDR3 is TGTGCCAGTAGTATTAGCGGGAGTTTCAATGAGCAGTTCTTC. Using reference TRBV19 and TRBJ2-1 for the parts outside the CDR3, the full variable domain is DGGITQSPKYLFRKEGQNVTLSCEQNLNHDAMYWYRQDPGQGLRLIYYSQIVNDFQKGDIAEGYSVSREKKESFPLTVTSAQKNPTAFYLCASSISGSFNEQFFGPGTRLTVL.

This rearrangement joins TRBV11-2 to TRBJ1-1; D is perhaps TRBD1 (5 bases). CDR1 is SGHAT and CDR2 is FQNNGV in the germline V gene. The CDR3 is made up of 13 amino acids. The germline V and J ends were trimmed by 5 bases and 4 bases, with 11 bases remaining between them. In DNA form, the CDR3 reads TGTGCCAGCAGCCCGGGGGGATCCACTGAAGCTTTCTTT. Its protein is CASSPGGSTEAFF.

V gene TRBV7-6 combines with J gene TRBJ1-2; D is unclear. V was shortened by 1 base and J by 8 bases, with 11 bases between the two germline ends. The V gene's germline CDR1 is SGHVS and CDR2 FNYEAQ. The CDR3 has 13 amino acids. CDR3 DNA: TGTGCCAGCAGCTTAGGTTGGGGTTTGGGCTACACCTTC. This translates into CASSLGWGLGYTF.

CDR3 DNA: TGTGCCAGCAGCGTAGACCTAGCGGAGAGCAATGAGCAGTTCTTC. It translates to CASSVDLAESNEQFF. The genes are TRBV9 and TRBJ2-1; the match to TRBD2 covers 7 bases. Germline assignment: CDR1 SGDLS and CDR2 YYNGEE. CDR3 size: 15 residues. Trimming took 0 bases from V and 6 from J; bases not matched to a gene: 6.

The chain couples TRBV7-8 to TRBJ2-7; no clear D. From germline, CDR1 is SGHVS and CDR2 FQNEAQ. Trimming took off 5 bases at V and 5 bases at J, with 19 bases between the two ends. This CDR3 comprises 15 residues. The chain's CDR3 is CASSPGGKSRNEQYF. The CDR3 DNA reads as TGTGCCAGCAGCCCCGGTGGTAAATCGCGTAACGAGCAGTACTTC.

The chain carries TRBV5-4 and TRBJ2-1; the match to TRBD2 covers 13 bases. The junction had 5 bases not matched to a gene; V was cut back by 4 bases and J by 7 bases. CDR3 size: 15 residues. CDR1 is SGHNT, CDR2 YYREEE, per germline (reference sequence). The CDR3 DNA reads as TGTGCCAGCAGCAGACTAGCGGGAGGTACTAATGAGCAGTTCTTC. Protein: CASSRLAGGTNEQFF.

This sequence joins TRBV7-9 and TRBJ2-5; possibly TRBD1 for D (6 bases). V lost 4 bases to trimming and J lost 3 bases, with 15 bases between them. The CDR3 spans 15 residues. Germline loops: CDR1 SEHNR, CDR2 FQNEAQ (reference sequence). CDR3 loop: CASSSRPSGEETQYF. Written as DNA, the CDR3 is TGTGCCAGCAGCTCACGCCCCTCAGGGGAAGAGACCCAGTACTTC.

This clone appeared once. This chain uses TRBV7-9 with TRBJ2-7, with 7 bases identical to TRBD1. The germline V gene has CDR1 SEHNR and CDR2 FQNEAQ (reference sequence). V trimming: 0 bases; J trimming: 2 bases; junction bases outside the gene matches: 7. The CDR3 is 16 residues long. CDR3 DNA sequence: TGTGCCAGCAGCTTAGCCACAGGGACAGCAACCTACGAGCAGTACTTC. Translation: CASSLATGTATYEQYF.

The chain has TRBV28 and TRBJ1-1; D unresolved. CDR1 is MDHEN, CDR2 SYDVKM, per germline. Trimming removed 7 bases from V and 5 bases from J, with 14 bases in between. This CDR3 contains 13 residues. CDR3 sequence (DNA): TGTGCCAGCACCCCAGAGTTGGTTACTGAAGCTTTCTTT. Translating it yields CASTPELVTEAFF.

In nucleotides, the CDR3 is TGTGCCAGAAGCTTGAACGTATTCCAGGGTTCACCCCTCCACTTT. Amino acid sequence: CARSLNVFQGSPLHF. J is TRBJ1-6 and V is TRBV5-3; possible D gene TRBD1, 5 bases. TRBV5-3 is filed as an ORF, its function uncertain. V was trimmed by 1 base and J by 9 bases, leaving 14 bases between them. This CDR3 is 15 amino acids long.

The chain has TRBV27 and TRBJ2-7, with D tentatively TRBD2 (6 bases). Trimming shortened V by 2 bases and J by 3 bases, and 17 bases separated the two germline ends. Looked up from germline, CDR1 is MNHEY and CDR2 is SMNVEV (reference sequence). This CDR3 has 16 residues. The CDR3 reads CASSLGLASLGYEQYF. Written as DNA, the CDR3 is TGTGCCAGCAGTTTAGGGCTAGCGAGTTTGGGCTACGAGCAGTACTTC.

The chain uses TRBV7-2 and TRBJ2-5; D is uncertain. The V gene's germline CDR1 is SGHTA and CDR2 FQGNSA. The V end was cut by 9 bases, the J end by 1 base, with 12 bases between. The CDR3 has 13 residues. The CDR3 protein is CASLWSRQETQYF. In nucleotides, the CDR3 is TGTGCCAGTCTCTGGAGCCGCCAAGAGACCCAGTACTTC.

The chain couples TRBV28 to TRBJ1-3; tentatively, D is TRBD1 (5 bases). The length of the CDR3 is 14 residues. Germline CDR1 reads MDHEN; CDR2 reads SYDVKM. The ends were cut back, 6 bases at V and 0 bases at J, with 9 bases in the middle. CDR3 amino acids: CASSWTRSGNTIYF. The CDR3 DNA sequence: TGTGCCAGCAGCTGGACACGCTCTGGAAACACCATATATTTT.

The J gene is TRBJ1-5, the V gene TRBV7-8; 8 nucleotides line up with TRBD1. Germline V lookup: CDR1 SGHVS, CDR2 FQNEAQ. The CDR3 length is 15 residues. V lost 2 bases to trimming and J lost 5 bases; unmatched junction nucleotides: 5. The CDR3 DNA reads TGTGCCAGCAGCTTAAGCAGGGGGCGCGATCAGCCCCAGCATTTT. The encoded protein is CASSLSRGRDQPQHF.